The 3 T cell receptor beta chains in this list originate from one sample, sequenced in a study of cytomegalovirus exposure and HLA in healthy donors. PCR was performed using 60 Vbeta and 13 Jbeta primers. The protocol was immunoSEQ multiplex PCR, while the TCRdb copy is restricted to in-frame clones and leaves out a portion. The sample has roughly 35,000 clones; more than 50% are singletons. Input material: PBMCs. These receptors originate from a woman aged 40 to 55 in good health and CMV-seropositive.

The rearrangement uses TRBV7-2 and TRBJ2-7; maybe TRBD2 (6 bases). V lost 2 bases, J lost 0 bases, and 20 bases lay in between. The CDR3 contains 18 residues. Germline CDR1 is SGHTA and CDR2 is FQGNSA. The CDR3 reads CASSLSPRRDSSSYEQYF. In DNA, the CDR3 is TGTGCCAGCAGCTTAAGCCCCCGTAGGGACTCCAGCTCCTACGAGCAGTACTTC.

In this sample, this clone turned up a few times. The genes are TRBV6-5 and TRBJ2-7; 9 bases are a match to TRBD1. The CDR3 length is 16 residues. The V segment lost 4 bases and the J segment 4 bases; nucleotides outside the gene matches: 11. The germline V gene has CDR1 MNHEY and CDR2 SVGAGI. The DNA for the CDR3 is TGTGCCAGCAGTTCCAACCGGGACAGGGTACCGTACGAGCAGTACTTC. Amino acid sequence: CASSSNRDRVPYEQYF.

This clone was detected once. This chain connects TRBV5-4 to TRBJ2-7; 10 bases match TRBD1. J lost 3 bases, V lost 1 base, and 1 base had no gene match. Germline CDR1 SGHNT, CDR2 YYREEE (reference sequence). This CDR3 spans 14 amino acids. DNA of the CDR3: TGTGCCAGCAGCTTGAGGACAGGGGGCTACGAGCAGTACTTC. Protein: CASSLRTGGYEQYF.